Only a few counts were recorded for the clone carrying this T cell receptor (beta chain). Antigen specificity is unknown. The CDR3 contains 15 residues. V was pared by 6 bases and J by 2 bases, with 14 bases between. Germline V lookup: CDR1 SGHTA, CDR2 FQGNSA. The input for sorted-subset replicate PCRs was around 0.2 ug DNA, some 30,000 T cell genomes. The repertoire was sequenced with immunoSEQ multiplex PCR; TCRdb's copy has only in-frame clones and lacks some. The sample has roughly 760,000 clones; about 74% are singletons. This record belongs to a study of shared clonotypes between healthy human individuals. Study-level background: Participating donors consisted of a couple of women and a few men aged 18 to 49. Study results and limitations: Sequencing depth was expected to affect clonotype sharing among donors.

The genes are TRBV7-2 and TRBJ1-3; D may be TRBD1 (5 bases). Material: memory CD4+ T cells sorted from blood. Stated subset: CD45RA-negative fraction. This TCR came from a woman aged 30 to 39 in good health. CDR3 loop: CASSRAGGPGNTIYF. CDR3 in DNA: TGTGCCAGCAGTCGGGCGGGGGGACCTGGAAACACCATATATTTT. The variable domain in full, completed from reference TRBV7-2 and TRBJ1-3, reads GAGVSQSPSNKVTEKGKDVELRCDPISGHTALYWYRQSLGQGLEFLIYFQGNSAPDKSGLPSDRFSAERTGGSVSTLTIQRTQQEDSAVYLCASSRAGGPGNTIYFGEGSWLTVV.